The clone carrying this T cell receptor beta chain was detected once. The target antigen is unknown. At the DNA level, this CDR3 is encoded by other sequences in the same sample as well. The CDR3 runs to 14 residues. Looked up from germline, CDR1 is PRHDT and CDR2 is FYEKMQ (reference sequence). V lost 5 bases to trimming and J lost 4 bases; unmatched junction nucleotides: 1. This sample stems from a study of cytomegalovirus exposure and HLA in healthy donors. Study-level points and caveats: Through in vitro validation, a few CMV-associated chains were shown to be specific for CMV antigens.

The method was immunoSEQ multiplex PCR; TCRdb's version includes in-frame clones alone and lacks a portion of them. The sample includes 150,000 to 200,000 clones, more than 75% of them seen just once. This sequence joins TRBV13 and TRBJ2-1, with 11 positions matching TRBD2. Input material: PBMCs. The TCR originated in a man in his late teens or twenties in good health and CMV-seropositive. The CDR3 DNA is TGTGCCAGCAGCCGGACTAGCGGGTACAATGAGCAGTTCTTC. Translating gives CASSRTSGYNEQFF.